The 14 T cell receptor beta chains reported below all come from one sample, sequenced in a study of cytomegalovirus exposure and HLA in healthy donors (dated by TCRdb to 2016 to 2017). Receptor libraries were prepared by the immunoSEQ multiplex PCR assay. For the multiplex PCR, a mixture combining 60 forward primers for TCR Vbeta segments and 13 reverse primers for TCR Jbeta segments was used. The clones in this table, taken by TCRdb from immuneACCESS, are in-frame only. Not every clone is retained; where verified, under half of the shortfall comes from an unresolved V gene, and the cause of the rest is unknown. The sample contains tens of thousands of clones, 7.5% to 8.5% of them found a single time. The biggest ten clones account for 2.3% of the sample. The sample consisted of PBMCs. These receptor sequences come from a man between 45 and 60 years old in good health and CMV-seronegative.

Here the CDR3 DNA reads TGTGCCAGCAGTTTAAGCTCTAGCGGGTCCGCCTACGAGCAGTACTTC. Translated, it gives CASSLSSSGSAYEQYF. The J gene is TRBJ2-7, the V gene TRBV28; 8 nucleotides line up with TRBD2. V trimming: 2 bases; J trimming: 2 bases; junction bases outside the gene matches: 8. Germline CDR1 reads MDHEN; CDR2 reads SYDVKM. The CDR3 is 16 residues long.

This clone occurred a few times. This sequence joins TRBV11-2 and TRBJ2-5; D possibly corresponds to TRBD1 (6 bases). This CDR3 has 16 amino acids. Per germline, CDR1 SGHAT and CDR2 FQNNGV. The germline V and J ends were trimmed by 0 bases and 4 bases, with 15 bases remaining between them. In DNA form, the CDR3 reads TGTGCCAGCAGCTTAGAAGGGCTTGGGGGCCTAGAGACCCAGTACTTC. Amino acids: CASSLEGLGGLETQYF.

V gene TRBV2 combines with J gene TRBJ2-7; no clear D gene. Germline CDR1 and CDR2: SNHLY and FYNNEI. Trimming removed 5 bases at V and 0 bases at J, with 11 bases between. CDR3 length equals 14 residues. CDR3 sequence: CASSQVQYSYEQYF. In DNA, the CDR3 is TGTGCCAGCAGTCAGGTGCAGTACTCCTACGAGCAGTACTTC.

This clone was counted a few times. This chain connects TRBV11-3 to TRBJ2-1; 12 positions match TRBD2. Looked up from germline, CDR1 is SGHNT and CDR2 is YENEEA. This CDR3 has 16 residues. Losses at the gene ends were 5 bases for V and 5 bases for J; bases not matched to a gene: 7. In DNA, the CDR3 is TGTGCCAGCAGCCTAACGGGACTAGCGGGCCACAATGAGCAGTTCTTC. Residues: CASSLTGLAGHNEQFF.

This clone was seen a few times. The V call is TRBV5-6, the J call TRBJ2-7, with 9 bases fitting TRBD2. Germline CDR1 reads SGHDT; CDR2 reads YYEEEE. With V trimmed by 4 bases and J by 1 base, 6 bases remained unmatched. The CDR3 is 15 amino acids. CDR3 protein: CASSTTSGLSYEQYF. For the CDR3, the DNA is TGTGCCAGCAGCACGACTAGCGGTCTTTCCTACGAGCAGTACTTC.

A note on this clone: The sample carries other DNA sequences with the same CDR3. The chain is built from TRBV5-1 and TRBJ2-7, with D possibly matching TRBD1 (5 bases). Germline V gene sequence: CDR1 SGHRS, CDR2 YFSETQ. The CDR3 is 16 amino acids. Trimming left V 2 bases short and J 6 bases short, with 21 bases between. In nucleotides, the CDR3 is TGCGCCAGCAGCTTAGGCCAGGGATCGGTAGTGGGCGAGCAGTACTTC. It yields the protein CASSLGQGSVVGEQYF.

J is TRBJ2-7 and V is TRBV4-1; the D is unclear. The CDR3 consists of 14 residues. CDR1 is MGHRA, CDR2 YSYEKL, per germline. V gave up 1 base and J gave up 1 base, with 8 bases separating them. The CDR3 DNA reads TGCGCCAGCAGCCAAGTAACAAGTTCCTACGAGCAGTACTTC. This translates into CASSQVTSSYEQYF.

This clone came up a few times. This rearrangement joins TRBV29-1 to TRBJ2-5; weak D call: TRBD1 (5 bases). CDR1 is SQVTM and CDR2 is ANQGSEA in the germline V gene. This CDR3 contains 16 residues. V was clipped by 5 bases and J by 4 bases, with 23 bases between them. The CDR3 is CSVNALGQGPRETQYF. CDR3 coding DNA: TGCAGCGTTAATGCGTTAGGGCAGGGCCCCCGAGAGACCCAGTACTTC.

The table lists this clone with a few counts. V is TRBV10-1 and J is TRBJ1-4, with D tentatively TRBD1 (5 bases). Between the trimmed V and J ends, which lost 2 bases and 8 bases, there was a span of 24 bases. Germline V gene data show CDR1 as WNHNN and CDR2 as SYGVQD (reference sequence). This CDR3 contains 18 residues. The CDR3 DNA sequence: TGCGCCAGCAGTGAGGTCCTTATAGGTGTGTCCAAGGGGGAAAAACTGTTTTTT. It codes for CASSEVLIGVSKGEKLFF.

This clone was recorded a few times. The chain links TRBV7-9 to TRBJ2-2, with unresolved D. V was clipped by 1 base and J by 6 bases, with 12 bases between them. The CDR3 runs 15 residues. The germline CDR1 and CDR2 sequences are SEHNR and FQNEAQ (reference sequence). For the CDR3, the DNA is TGTGCCAGCAGCTTAGGTCTCGCACGCGCCGGGGAGCTGTTTTTT. Protein product: CASSLGLARAGELFF. Complete variable domain (other parts from reference TRBV7-9 and TRBJ2-2): DTGVSQNPRHKITKRGQNVTFRCDPISEHNRLYWYRQTLGQGPEFLTYFQNEAQLEKSRLLSDRFSAERPKGSFSTLEIQRTEQGDSAMYLCASSLGLARAGELFFGEGSRLTVL.

This clone was counted a few times. The chain recombines TRBV6-4 with TRBJ2-1, with TRBD2 identical over 9 bases. CDR3 length: 14 residues. Per the germline V gene, CDR1 is MRHNA and CDR2 is SNTAGT. Trimming cost V 2 bases and J 8 bases; bases outside gene matches: 4. Here the CDR3 reads CASSDGGGADEQFF. The DNA for the CDR3 is TGTGCCAGCAGTGACGGCGGGGGGGCAGATGAGCAGTTCTTC.

V gene TRBV19 combines with J gene TRBJ2-1, with 10 bases identical to TRBD2. V lost 5 bases to trimming and J lost 4 bases; unmatched junction nucleotides: 8. The CDR3 runs to 16 residues. Germline V gene sequence: CDR1 LNHDA, CDR2 SQIVND (reference sequence). CDR3 in DNA: TGTGCCAGTAGTCCATCTGGACTAGCGGATTACAATGAGCAGTTCTTC. It codes for CASSPSGLADYNEQFF.

The chain carries TRBV5-6 and TRBJ2-7, with 9 positions matching TRBD1. V was clipped by 4 bases and J by 0 bases; unmatched bases: 14. The V gene's germline CDR1 is SGHDT and CDR2 YYEEEE. This CDR3 is 18 amino acids long. The DNA of the CDR3 is TGTGCCAGCAGCCCTCCCCTGGGACAGGGATTCAGCTCCTACGAGCAGTACTTC. Its protein is CASSPPLGQGFSSYEQYF.

The chain is built from TRBV29-1 and TRBJ2-3; possibly TRBD1 for D (5 bases). Trimming took 4 bases from V and 0 from J, leaving 11 bases between them. Germline V gene data show CDR1 as SQVTM and CDR2 as ANQGSEA. The CDR3 totals 14 residues. The CDR3 spells CSVGQITSTDTQYF. CDR3 sequence (DNA): TGCAGCGTTGGACAGATAACTAGCACAGATACGCAGTATTTT.